The 14 T cell receptor beta chains given below trace back to one sample, sequenced in a study of blood T cell repertoires in COVID-19. TCRdb keeps only in-frame clones here, not all; method: immunoSEQ multiplex PCR. This sample has 250,000 to 350,000 clones, with around 90% found just once. The sequenced sample consisted of peripheral blood. Every receptor here comes from a woman in her fifties or sixties who had recovered from COVID-19.

The rearrangement joins TRBV5-6 to TRBJ1-1; D is unresolved. Trimming took off 4 bases at V and 3 bases at J, with 10 bases between the two ends. Germline CDR1 and CDR2: SGHDT and YYEEEE. The CDR3 runs to 13 residues. CDR3 sequence: CASSTRRYTEAFF. Here the CDR3 DNA reads TGTGCCAGCAGCACTAGACGCTACACTGAAGCTTTCTTT.

The V gene is TRBV19, the J gene TRBJ1-1, with TRBD1 identical over 8 bases. Germline V gives CDR1 LNHDA, CDR2 SQIVND (reference sequence). V lost 3 bases and J lost 4; bases outside the gene matches: 7. The CDR3 length is 15 residues. This chain's CDR3 is CASSMGRGRGTEAFF. The CDR3 coding sequence is TGTGCCAGTAGTATGGGCAGGGGGCGGGGCACTGAAGCTTTCTTT.

V and J are TRBV9 and TRBJ1-4; unclear D gene. The V and J ends lost 5 bases and 5 bases respectively, with 7 bases between them. CDR1 is SGDLS and CDR2 is YYNGEE in the germline V gene. The CDR3 extends over 12 amino acids. The CDR3 here is CASSSGNEKLFF. The CDR3 region has the DNA TGTGCCAGCAGTTCGGGAAATGAAAAACTGTTTTTT.

This clone appeared once. The chain carries TRBV5-1 and TRBJ1-2; D unresolved. V was clipped by 2 bases and J by 5 bases, with 19 bases between them. CDR3 size: 16 residues. CDR1 is SGHRS and CDR2 is YFSETQ in the germline V gene. In DNA form, the CDR3 reads TGCGCCAGCAGCTTTGTAATATCTGGGCAGCCTTATGGCTACACCTTC. This sequence encodes CASSFVISGQPYGYTF.

This chain links TRBV5-1 with TRBJ1-1; a possible D gene is TRBD1 (5 bases). Trimming pared 1 base from V and 1 base from J, leaving 11 bases between. The CDR3 covers 15 residues. CDR1 and CDR2 from the germline V gene are SGHRS and YFSETQ. CDR3 sequence reads: CASSLSGTANTEAFF. CDR3 coding DNA: TGCGCCAGCAGCTTGAGCGGGACGGCGAACACTGAAGCTTTCTTT.

This clone was seen more than once but under ten times. This chain uses TRBV6-1 with TRBJ2-7, with D possibly matching TRBD1 (7 bases). Germline V gives CDR1 MNHNS, CDR2 SASEGT. This CDR3 comprises 17 residues. Trimming took off 1 base at V and 0 bases at J, with 16 bases between the two ends. CDR3 in amino acids: CASSEVAGQTFSYEQYF. Here the CDR3 DNA reads TGTGCCAGCAGTGAAGTGGCGGGACAGACTTTCTCCTACGAGCAGTACTTC.

V usage is TRBV6-5 and J usage is TRBJ1-6, with TRBD1 matching over 7 bases. The CDR3 is 13 amino acids. The germline gives CDR1 MNHEY, CDR2 SVGAGI. The J segment lost 6 bases and the V segment lost 9 bases, leaving 5 bases of the junction unmatched. CDR3 sequence (DNA): TGTGCCAGTGGGACAGCAAGTAATTCACCCCTCCACTTT. Its protein product is CASGTASNSPLHF.

J is TRBJ2-2 and V is TRBV5-1; D is possibly TRBD1 (5 bases). The ends were cut back, 0 bases at V and 6 bases at J, with 12 bases in the middle. This CDR3 has 15 residues. Germline V CDR1 and CDR2: SGHRS, YFSETQ. The CDR3 DNA is TGCGCCAGCAGCTTGGACAGGCCCGCACCCGGGGAGCTGTTTTTT. Amino acid sequence: CASSLDRPAPGELFF.

The chain joins TRBV27 to TRBJ2-7, with 7 bases that match TRBD1. This CDR3 region has 14 residues. The germline CDR1 and CDR2 sequences are MNHEY and SMNVEV (reference sequence). V lost 6 bases, J lost 3 bases, and 8 bases stayed unmatched. CDR3 coding DNA: TGTGCCAGCAGCCCCTCGACAGGGTTCTACGAGCAGTACTTC. Its translation is CASSPSTGFYEQYF.

V gene TRBV19 combines with J gene TRBJ1-1, with TRBD1 identical over 10 bases. The germline V gene has CDR1 LNHDA and CDR2 SQIVND (reference sequence). V trimming: 3 bases; J trimming: 4 bases; junction bases outside the gene matches: 5. This CDR3 comprises 15 residues. CDR3 protein: CASSIQGQGSTEAFF. CDR3 sequence (DNA): TGTGCCAGTAGTATTCAGGGACAGGGGAGCACTGAAGCTTTCTTT.

The rearrangement uses TRBV7-6 and TRBJ2-3, with 7 bases lining up with TRBD1. CDR3 length: 16 residues. V lost 4 bases and J lost 1; bases outside the gene matches: 8. CDR1 SGHVS and CDR2 FNYEAQ come from the germline V gene. The CDR3 sequence is CASSSRKGAGTDTQYF. The CDR3 bases are TGTGCCAGCAGCTCGAGAAAGGGGGCCGGCACAGATACGCAGTATTTT. The full variable domain, completed using reference TRBV7-6 and TRBJ2-3, is GAGVSQSPRYKVTKRGQDVALRCDPISGHVSLYWYRQALGQGPEFLTYFNYEAQQDKSGLPNDRFSAERPEGSISTLTIQRTEQRDSAMYRCASSSRKGAGTDTQYFGPGTRLTVL.

This chain connects TRBV2 to TRBJ1-1; TRBD1 aligns across 7 bases. V trimming: 7 bases; J trimming: 5 bases; junction bases outside the gene matches: 7. Germline V gene lookup returns CDR1 SNHLY and CDR2 FYNNEI. This CDR3 region has 13 residues. CDR3 residues: CASTLDRETEAFF. In DNA form, the CDR3 reads TGTGCCAGCACTCTTGACAGGGAGACTGAAGCTTTCTTT.

The chain uses TRBV30 and TRBJ2-1; 15 nucleotides match TRBD2. The germline gives CDR1 GTSNPN, CDR2 SVGIG (reference sequence). J lost 6 bases, V lost 4 bases, and 19 bases had no gene match. This CDR3 is built from 20 residues. For the CDR3, the DNA is TGTGCCTGGACCTTACAGTGGGGACTAGCGGGAGGAGAAACGGGCAATGAGCAGTTCTTC. Its translation: CAWTLQWGLAGGETGNEQFF.

This chain uses TRBV30 with TRBJ2-7; 8 nucleotides line up with TRBD1. The CDR3 spans 13 residues. Germline CDR1 and CDR2: GTSNPN and SVGIG (reference sequence). V shed 2 bases and J 5 bases; nucleotides not matched to a gene: 5. CDR3 loop: CAWSRQGLDEQYF. In DNA, the CDR3 is TGTGCCTGGAGTAGACAGGGGCTCGACGAGCAGTACTTC.